The 22 T cell receptor beta chains below come from one sample, sequenced in a study of blood T cell repertoires in COVID-19. Sequencing was performed with immunoSEQ multiplex PCR; in TCRdb, only in-frame clones are kept and a portion is missing. The sample carries roughly 35,000 clones, around 80% recorded once. The sequenced sample consisted of peripheral blood. All receptors derive from a man between 65 and 80 years old with acute or convalescent COVID-19.

The chain recombines TRBV19 with TRBJ2-7; 7 bases agree with TRBD2. CDR1 LNHDA and CDR2 SQIVND come from the germline V gene (reference sequence). V was pared by 4 bases and J by 5 bases, with 11 bases of the junction left unmatched. The CDR3 is 15 residues long. The CDR3 sequence: CASSTTRGGENEQYF. CDR3 sequence (DNA): TGTGCCAGTAGTACCACCCGGGGAGGGGAGAACGAGCAGTACTTC.

The CDR3 region has the DNA TGCGCCAGCAGCCAAGGGTACAGCTTTAGCACAGATACGCAGTATTTT. It specifies CASSQGYSFSTDTQYF. The rearrangement links TRBV4-3 to TRBJ2-3; unclear D gene. This CDR3 spans 16 amino acids. The germline V and J ends were trimmed by 1 base and 0 bases, with 11 bases remaining between them. The germline V gene encodes CDR1 LGHNA and CDR2 YSLEER.

V gene TRBV29-1 combines with J gene TRBJ2-7; 7 bases are a match to TRBD1. Per the germline V gene, CDR1 is SQVTM and CDR2 is ANQGSEA. V gave up 6 bases and J gave up 3 bases; unmatched junction bases: 2. CDR3 length: 11 amino acids. CDR3 region: CSVQGIYEQYF. CDR3 DNA sequence: TGCAGCGTACAGGGGATCTACGAGCAGTACTTC.

V and J are TRBV6-5 and TRBJ2-6, with unresolved D. The CDR3 is 15 amino acids. V lost 6 bases, J lost 0 bases, and 9 bases lay in between. Germline-derived CDR1 and CDR2 are MNHEY and SVGAGI. The CDR3, as DNA: TGTGCCAGCAGAGACCGGAGCTCTGGGGCCAACGTCCTGACTTTC. It encodes CASRDRSSGANVLTF.

CDR3 protein: CASSIGAGGIYGYTF. The CDR3 DNA follows: TGTGCCAGTAGTATAGGGGCCGGAGGGATCTATGGCTACACCTTC. The chain has TRBV19 and TRBJ1-2; unclear D gene. The CDR3 spans 15 residues. V was cut by 1 base and J by 4 bases, with 13 bases left in between. Per the germline V gene, CDR1 is LNHDA and CDR2 is SQIVND (reference sequence).

The chain joins TRBV29-1 to TRBJ2-3; tentatively, D is TRBD2 (5 bases). Germline CDR1 and CDR2: SQVTM and ANQGSEA. The CDR3 loop spans 11 amino acids. Trimming left V 6 bases short and J 2 bases short, with 6 bases between. The CDR3 loop reads CSVGDTDTQYF. The CDR3 DNA is TGCAGCGTCGGGGACACAGATACGCAGTATTTT.

The sample holds one count of this clone. This rearrangement joins TRBV5-1 to TRBJ2-1; 9 nucleotides agree with TRBD2. This CDR3 spans 14 amino acids. J was trimmed by 5 bases and V by 5 bases; bases with no gene match: 5. Germline V CDR1 and CDR2: SGHRS, YFSETQ. DNA of the CDR3: TGCGCCAGCAGTAAGCGGGAGGTCGACAATGAGCAGTTCTTC. It translates to CASSKREVDNEQFF.

V and J are TRBV10-3 and TRBJ2-5, with 7 bases identical to TRBD1. CDR1 is ENHRY, CDR2 SYGVKD, per germline. The junction had 10 bases not matched to a gene; V was cut back by 7 bases and J by 5 bases. The CDR3 totals 14 residues. The CDR3 loop is CAIIIGTELETQYF. CDR3 nucleotides: TGTGCCATCATCATTGGGACAGAGCTGGAGACCCAGTACTTC.

The chain has TRBV18 and TRBJ2-7; 8 positions agree with TRBD2. The ends lost 0 bases at V and 5 bases at J; junction bases unmatched: 3. The CDR3 is 14 amino acids. Germline-derived CDR1 and CDR2 are KGHSH and LQKENI. DNA for the CDR3: TGTGCCAGCTCACCACCAAACGGGAGGGACGAGCAGTACTTC. Protein: CASSPPNGRDEQYF. Using reference TRBV18 and TRBJ2-7 for the parts outside the CDR3, the full variable domain is NAGVMQNPRHLVRRRGQEARLRCSPMKGHSHVYWYRQLPEEGLKFMVYLQKENIIDESGMPKERFSAEFPKEGPSILRIQQVVRGDSAAYFCASSPPNGRDEQYFGPGTRLTVT.

This clone was observed once. The chain employs TRBV11-2 and TRBJ2-7; TRBD1 matches at 9 bases. Germline lookup yields CDR1 SGHAT and CDR2 FQNNGV. V gave up 0 bases and J gave up 6 bases; unmatched junction bases: 6. CDR3 length: 15 amino acids. CDR3 coding DNA: TGTGCCAGCAGCTTAGAGTCAGGACAGGGGAGCGAGCAGTACTTC. Translating gives CASSLESGQGSEQYF.

The chain links TRBV5-4 to TRBJ1-2; possibly TRBD1 for D (6 bases). V gave up 4 bases and J gave up 6 bases, with 22 bases separating them. Germline-derived CDR1 and CDR2 are SGHNT and YYREEE (reference sequence). The CDR3 is 16 residues long. The chain's CDR3 is CASSPRGGAWFNGYTF. CDR3 bases: TGTGCCAGCAGCCCCCGGGGGGGGGCCTGGTTTAATGGCTACACCTTC.

Here the CDR3 reads CSAKGGPQYF. The DNA of the CDR3 is TGCAGTGCTAAAGGGGGTCCCCAGTACTTC. The V call is TRBV20-1, the J call TRBJ2-5; tentative D call: TRBD1 (6 bases). Germline values: CDR1 DFQATT, CDR2 SNEGSKA (reference sequence). The length of the CDR3 is 10 residues. V was pared by 4 bases and J by 9 bases, with 9 bases between.

This clone was seen a few times. The chain links TRBV14 to TRBJ1-2, with D tentatively TRBD1 (5 bases). The CDR3 extends over 13 amino acids. The V gene lost 0 bases and the J gene lost 8 bases, with 10 bases spanning the gap. Germline CDR1 is SGHDN and CDR2 is FVKESK. CDR3 loop: CASSQEQVQGYTF. The CDR3 DNA reads TGTGCCAGCAGCCAAGAACAGGTTCAAGGCTACACCTTC.

This clone showed up just a few times. The chain has TRBV7-9 and TRBJ2-3; D perhaps matches TRBD1 (7 bases). Germline CDR1 and CDR2: SEHNR and FQNEAQ (reference sequence). Trimming pared 5 bases from V and 4 bases from J, leaving 16 bases between. The CDR3 is made up of 15 amino acids. The CDR3 DNA reads TGTGCCAGCAGCGGGCGGGGACAGCCGGCAGATACGCAGTATTTT. Its protein product is CASSGRGQPADTQYF.

The V and J genes are TRBV25-1 and TRBJ1-6; D not resolved. This CDR3 comprises 16 residues. Germline lookup yields CDR1 MGHDK and CDR2 SYGVNS. Trimming took 0 bases from V and 3 from J, leaving 9 bases between them. DNA of the CDR3: TGTGCCAGCAGTGAATATAATCGGGGCTATAATTCACCCCTCCACTTT. Amino acid sequence: CASSEYNRGYNSPLHF.

This clone was seen a few times. V gene TRBV5-1 combines with J gene TRBJ1-2; D unresolved. The CDR3 consists of 13 residues. Trimming removed 0 bases from V and 2 bases from J, with 5 bases in between. CDR1 is SGHRS, CDR2 YFSETQ, per germline. Written as DNA, the CDR3 is TGCGCCAGCAGCTTGGAACACAACTATGGCTACACCTTC. This gives the protein CASSLEHNYGYTF.

The genes are TRBV19 and TRBJ2-3, with D hard to call. In germline, CDR1 is LNHDA, CDR2 SQIVND (reference sequence). Trimming pared 3 bases from V and 7 bases from J, leaving 8 bases between. This CDR3 has 12 amino acids. The CDR3 DNA reads as TGTGCCAGTAGTATGGCGGCATATACGCAGTATTTT. Amino acids: CASSMAAYTQYF.

Notes on this clone: Germline and junction disagree at one end, which may indicate a read error. The chain combines TRBV12-3 or TRBV12-4 with TRBJ1-2; D gene uncertain. CDR3 length: 13 residues. DNA of the CDR3: TGTGCCAGCAGTTTAGCGAGGCACCCCCCCGGGGTATTC. This translates into CASSLARHPPGVF.

The genes are TRBV19 and TRBJ1-2; TRBD1 agrees at 7 bases. The CDR3 extends over 14 amino acids. Germline CDR1 reads LNHDA; CDR2 reads SQIVND (reference sequence). Germline trimming cut 8 bases from V and 6 bases from J; bases unmatched to any gene: 12. The CDR3 sequence: CASPKNGRGNGYTF. CDR3 in DNA: TGTGCCAGTCCTAAGAACGGCAGGGGGAATGGCTACACCTTC.

This clone was recorded once. The J gene is TRBJ1-2, the V gene TRBV4-1, with 10 bases matching TRBD1. Germline CDR1 reads MGHRA; CDR2 reads YSYEKL. Trimming at V came to 3 bases and at J to 4 bases, leaving 14 bases not matched to a gene. The CDR3 loop spans 18 amino acids. Here the CDR3 DNA reads TGCGCCAGCAGCCAGGACGCCCCGGGGGACAGGGGCCGCTATGGCTACACCTTC. Translated: CASSQDAPGDRGRYGYTF.

The rearrangement uses TRBV11-2 and TRBJ1-2; D possibly corresponds to TRBD1 (5 bases). The length of the CDR3 is 15 residues. CDR1 is SGHAT and CDR2 is FQNNGV in the germline V gene. Trimming stripped 0 bases from V and 4 bases from J, with 12 bases between. CDR3 protein: CASSLDSAGIYGYTF. CDR3 nucleotide sequence: TGTGCCAGCAGCTTAGATTCTGCAGGGATCTATGGCTACACCTTC.

This clone was detected a few times. The genes are TRBV6-5 and TRBJ2-7; weak D call: TRBD2 (5 bases). The length of the CDR3 is 15 residues. Trimming cost V 6 bases and J 3 bases, with 18 bases left between them. Per the germline V gene, CDR1 is MNHEY and CDR2 is SVGAGI. For the CDR3, the DNA is TGTGCCAGCAGCCGGGGTGACTCGGCCCTCTACGAGCAGTACTTC. This codes for CASSRGDSALYEQYF.